The T cell receptor beta chain described here comes from a study of cytomegalovirus exposure and HLA in healthy donors. Background on the study: The early release's HLA-typed donors yielded approximately 82 million unique TCRs.

This CDR3 contains 16 residues. V lost 4 bases to trimming and J lost 8 bases; unmatched junction nucleotides: 17. The germline V gene encodes CDR1 SGDLS and CDR2 YYNGEE. Donors were ostensibly healthy at sampling, although undocumented immune exposures were probable. A multiplex PCR was run with 60 Vbeta primers and 13 Jbeta primers. Measured with immunoSEQ multiplex PCR; TCRdb has only the in-frame clones, and not every one. The data show some 170,000 clones, roughly four fifths seen once. The origin of this receptor is a woman between 40 and 50 years old in good health and CMV-seronegative. The sequencing sample was made of PBMCs. The genes are TRBV9 and TRBJ1-2; TRBD1 agrees at 7 bases. In DNA form, the CDR3 reads TGTGCCAGCAGCCTTGGAGGGGGCGCGAGTGTGGAAGGCTACACCTTC. Its translation: CASSLGGGASVEGYTF.